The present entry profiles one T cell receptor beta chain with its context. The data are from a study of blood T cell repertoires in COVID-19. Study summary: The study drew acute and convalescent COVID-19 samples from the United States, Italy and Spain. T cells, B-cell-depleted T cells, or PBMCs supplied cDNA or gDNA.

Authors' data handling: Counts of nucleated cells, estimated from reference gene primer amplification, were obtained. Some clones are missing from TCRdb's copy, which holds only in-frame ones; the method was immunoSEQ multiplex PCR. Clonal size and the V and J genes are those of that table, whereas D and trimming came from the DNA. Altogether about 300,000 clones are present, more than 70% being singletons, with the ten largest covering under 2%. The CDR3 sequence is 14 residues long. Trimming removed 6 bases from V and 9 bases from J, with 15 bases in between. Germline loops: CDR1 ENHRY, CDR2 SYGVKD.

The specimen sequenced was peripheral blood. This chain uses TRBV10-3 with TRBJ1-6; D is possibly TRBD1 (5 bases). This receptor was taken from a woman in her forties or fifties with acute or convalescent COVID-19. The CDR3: CAIRGGVEGSPLHF. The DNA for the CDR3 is TGTGCCATCAGAGGAGGGGTAGAGGGTTCACCCCTCCACTTT.